One sample yielded the 4 T cell receptor beta chains listed below, sequenced in a study of T cells after yellow fever vaccination. TCRdb reprocessed the 5' RACE reads with MiXCR, giving one entry per CDR3 protein. The sample consists of a few hundred thousand distinct CDR3 sequences, approximately 4.5% of them appearing once. The material was PBMCs, obtained 15 days after the yellow fever booster vaccination. The receptor set was obtained from a man aged 18 to 29 who received the YFV17D yellow fever vaccine.

This clonotype has ten or more counts. The V gene is TRBV12-3 or TRBV12-4, the J gene TRBJ2-3; D gene unclear. Trimming stripped 7 bases from V and 8 bases from J, with 22 bases between. The CDR3 length is 15 residues. The CDR3 region is CASTSPVPLKGTQYF. DNA of the CDR3: TGTGCCAGCACGTCACCTGTGCCACTCAAGGGTACGCAGTATTTT.

This clonotype has ten or more counts. The chain uses TRBV5-1 and TRBJ1-4; unclear D gene. The CDR3 is made up of 16 amino acids. Between the trimmed V and J ends, which lost 2 bases and 0 bases, there was a span of 11 bases. Per the germline V gene, CDR1 is SGHRS and CDR2 is YFSETQ. CDR3 sequence (DNA): TGCGCCAGCAGCTTAACCCCAGGAGCAACTAATGAAAAACTGTTTTTT. The encoded protein is CASSLTPGATNEKLFF.

This clonotype was recorded at least ten times. The rearrangement uses TRBV2 and TRBJ2-7; D is perhaps TRBD1 (6 bases). Germline V gene lookup returns CDR1 SNHLY and CDR2 FYNNEI. The CDR3 has 12 amino acids. V dropped 6 bases and J dropped 2 bases, with 8 bases sitting between them. CDR3 region: CASRGQTYEQYV. The DNA of the CDR3 is TGTGCCAGCAGAGGACAGACCTACGAGCAGTACGTC.

The table lists this clonotype with many counts. The CDR3 DNA follows: TGTGCCAGCAGCCCGACAGGCTCGGAAAAACTGTTTTTT. It codes for CASSPTGSEKLFF. The chain recombines TRBV11-2 with TRBJ1-4; D is possibly TRBD1 (6 bases). The CDR3 has 13 residues. Trimming removed 5 bases at V and 8 bases at J, with 12 bases between. Germline loops: CDR1 SGHAT, CDR2 FQNNGV.